Sequencing of this TCR beta chain was carried out in a study of blood T cell repertoires in COVID-19 (dated by TCRdb to the early 2020s). At the level of the whole study: The collaborator samples originated in the United States, Italy and Spain and spanned the acute and convalescent phases of COVID-19. The prospective study material was composed of cDNA or gDNA derived from T cells, B-cell-depleted T cells, or PBMCs. Subjects who had been exposed to COVID-19, were actively infected with it, or had recovered from it provided the deeply sampled blood TCRbeta repertoires that made up the dataset. The repertoires were made available in a free public database intended to serve as a resource for research on the immune response to SARS-CoV-2. The samples were drawn from two sources: the first 160 participants of the ongoing ImmuneRACE study, and 950 to 1,500 subjects contributed by 6 global collaborators. Nearly every sample came with metadata listing a de-identified subject ID, COVID-19 status, age in years and sex. Where available, HLA class I and class II types were taken from metadata supplied by the sample provider and were not determined by assay-based typing.

Enrolling through a virtual design, the prospective study's participants ranged in age from roughly 18 to 100 years and lived across 20 to 25 United States geographic areas. In the prospective study, cohorts were assigned on the basis of participant-reported clinical history obtained from a screening survey and a study questionnaire. Recovered participants in ImmuneRACE Cohort 3 were defined by two consecutive negative NP/OP PCR tests, clearance by a healthcare professional, or resolution of symptoms. Mobile phlebotomists in the prospective study collected whole blood, serum and a nasopharyngeal or oropharyngeal swab from every participant. Over a roughly 2-month period, participants in the prospective study had the option of providing additional blood draws and questionnaires. Prospective study blood samples were shipped either frozen or at room temperature before DNA extraction. The CDR1 and CDR2 encoded by the germline V gene are ENHRY and SYGVKD. After removal of 8 bases from V and 3 bases from J, the junction retains 15 bases not matched to a gene. From its cysteine to its phenylalanine, the CDR3 spans 17 amino acids. CDR3 DNA is the only sequence kept; it has 51 bases, read in frame from the first base.

With respect to this clone: Its antigen remains undetermined. Base quality data are lacking; no much larger clone is found one base away.

General findings and caveats noted by the study authors: The quantity of clinical and demographic metadata differed by source and by participant and was supplied without curation.

TCRbeta CDR3 regions were amplified from genomic DNA by means of the immunoSEQ Assay, a bias-controlled multiplex PCR. The paper's data handling went like this. The number of nucleated cells in each sample was estimated by amplification of reference gene primers within the assay. Sequence reads were collapsed and filtered to measure the absolute abundance of every unique TCRbeta CDR3 rearrangement. For each sample, productive Simpson clonality was calculated as the square root of Simpson's diversity index across productive rearrangements. Here the immuneACCESS table is served through TCRdb, limited to in-frame sequences with V and J called. Missing clones are a known gap in these copies; in checked studies unresolved V genes cover under half, and the rest lacks a known reason. That table furnishes V, J and clone size, whereas the DNA furnished D and trimming. For this sample there are some 510,000 clones; roughly 90% appear just once. 1.8% of the sample lies in the top ten.

The sequenced sample was PBMCs or T cells enriched from blood (not recorded which). The sequence is built from TRBV10-3 and TRBJ2-3; the central 9 bases match TRBD2. The sequence was collected from a woman aged 40 to 50 who had recovered from COVID-19. The CDR3 amino acid sequence is: CAIRPGLASGWTDTQYF. At the DNA level, the sequence is TGTGCCATCCGACCGGGACTAGCAAGTGGTTGGACAGATACGCAGTATTTT.